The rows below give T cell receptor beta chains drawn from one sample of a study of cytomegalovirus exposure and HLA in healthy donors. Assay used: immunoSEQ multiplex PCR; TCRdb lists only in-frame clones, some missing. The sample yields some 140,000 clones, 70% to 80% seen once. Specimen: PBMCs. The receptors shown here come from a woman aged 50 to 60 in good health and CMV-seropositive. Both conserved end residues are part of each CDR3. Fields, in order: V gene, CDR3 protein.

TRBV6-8 CASSPGQGYNEQFF
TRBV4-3 CASSQQRLGEAFF
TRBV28 CASSPQTGLDTQYF
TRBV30 CAWSWTHGQYF
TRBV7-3 CASSLTGGSSGYGYTF
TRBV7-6 CASSSTGGSKGNEQFF
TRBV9 CASSAGRRTVNTEAFF
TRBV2 CASKVRGQTQETQYF
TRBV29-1 CSGNRGSEQYF
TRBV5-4 CASSTRQGFNYGYTF
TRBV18 CASSLDRPNTGELFF
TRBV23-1 CASSASTGPEKTTSTDTQYF
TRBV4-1 CASSQDRRVHGELFF
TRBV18 CASSPTQEGNTIYF
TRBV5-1 CASSLEGEQYF
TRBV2 CASRTTGQETQYF
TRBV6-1 CASSEMANSPLHF
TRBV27 CASSPYRGKTEAFF
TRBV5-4 CASSLAREGRNIQYF
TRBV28 CASSSGQGGYGYTF
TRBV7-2 CASSPVRGGEETQYF
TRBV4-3 CASSPVDSKDTQYF
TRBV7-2 CASSSGGPRAGEKLFF
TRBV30 CAWSVGTTDSPLHF
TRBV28 CASTIYRGTEAFF
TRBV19 CASSPQGLGKLFF
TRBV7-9 CASSFSGNTEAFF
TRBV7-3 CASSHRGEGSGNTIYF
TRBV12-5 CASGYTEIGAFF
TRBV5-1 CASSLRDGLVANEKLFF
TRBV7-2 CASSSGLVGETQYF
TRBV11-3 CASSFASGNTGELFF
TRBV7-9 CASSRQGMEEKLFF
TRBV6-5 CASRGTSGDYNEQFF
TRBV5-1 CASSSTQPGTFLGYTF
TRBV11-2 CASSLQGGTEAFF
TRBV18 CASSQGQGTDTQYF
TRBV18 CASSSRQGTGELFF
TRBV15 CATSRGPGNNEQFF
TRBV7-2 CASSSSTSGGSYEQYF
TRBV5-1 CASSSGPTGTGAYEQYF
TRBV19 CASSRGGGSTDTQYF
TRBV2 CASSARDTDTQYF
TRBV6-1 CASTVRTWQFF
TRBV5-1 CASTMGGFGELFF
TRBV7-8 CASSLGQGAYEQYF
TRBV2 CASSEYYPGGTYNEQFF
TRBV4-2 CASSQESVAGGPVHTQYF